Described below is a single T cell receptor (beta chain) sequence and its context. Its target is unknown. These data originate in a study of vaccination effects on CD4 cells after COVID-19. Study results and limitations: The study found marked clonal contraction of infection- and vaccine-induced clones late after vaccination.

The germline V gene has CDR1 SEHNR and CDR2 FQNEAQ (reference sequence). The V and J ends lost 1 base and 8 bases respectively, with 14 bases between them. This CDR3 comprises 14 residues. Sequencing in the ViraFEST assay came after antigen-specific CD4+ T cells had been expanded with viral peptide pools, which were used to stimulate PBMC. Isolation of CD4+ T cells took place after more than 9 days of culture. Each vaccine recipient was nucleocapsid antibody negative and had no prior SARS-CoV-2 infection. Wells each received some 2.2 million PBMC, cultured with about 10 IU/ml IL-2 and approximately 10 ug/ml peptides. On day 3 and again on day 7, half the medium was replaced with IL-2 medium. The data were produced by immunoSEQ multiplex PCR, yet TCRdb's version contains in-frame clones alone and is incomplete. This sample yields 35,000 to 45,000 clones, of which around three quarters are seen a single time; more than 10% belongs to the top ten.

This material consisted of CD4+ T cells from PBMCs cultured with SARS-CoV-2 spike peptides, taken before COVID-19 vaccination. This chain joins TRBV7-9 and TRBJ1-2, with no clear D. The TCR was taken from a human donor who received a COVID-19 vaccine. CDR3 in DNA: TGTGCCAGCAGCTTAGGATCTGGCCCTGGGGGCTACACCTTC. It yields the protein CASSLGSGPGGYTF.